The 25 T cell receptor beta chains given below trace back to one sample, sequenced in a study of beta chain features in type 1 diabetes. Study-level findings and limits: Shortening of TCRB CDR3s, moderate but significant, appeared in all four CD4+ subsets of Type 1 diabetes patients.

Their cognate antigens are unknown. Reverse transcribing all isolated RNA meant expressed TCRB transcripts were sequenced. This table comes from immunoSEQ multiplex PCR, and its TCRdb copy is limited to in-frame clones, with some not included. This sample yields more than 250,000 clones, of which about 24% are seen a single time; roughly 0.011% belongs to the top ten. The sample comprised naive CD4+ T cells from blood. All receptors come from a woman aged 25 to 45 with type 1 diabetes.

This clone has a single count. The chain couples TRBV11-1 to TRBJ2-1; D is perhaps TRBD1 (6 bases). With 5 bases removed from V and 9 bases from J, the gap between germline ends came to 20 bases. The V gene's germline CDR1 is SGHAT and CDR2 FQDESV (reference sequence). The CDR3 runs to 15 residues. CDR3 in DNA: TGTGCCAGCAGCGCTTACACACAGGGTAGGGCTGAGCAGTTCTTC. It encodes CASSAYTQGRAEQFF.

The chain's CDR3 is CASSVGWDFYGYTF. CDR3 nucleotides: TGTGCCAGCAGCGTAGGTTGGGACTTTTATGGCTACACCTTC. This chain joins TRBV9 and TRBJ1-2; tentative D call: TRBD1 (5 bases). Germline CDR1 and CDR2: SGDLS and YYNGEE. The CDR3 sequence is 14 residues long. V was clipped by 0 bases and J by 5 bases, with 11 bases between them.

This clone was detected only a few times. This chain connects TRBV18 to TRBJ2-7, with a possible D match to TRBD1 (6 bases). V lost 1 base, J lost 6 bases, and 19 bases lay in between. This CDR3 is 16 amino acids long. Germline CDR1 reads KGHSH; CDR2 reads LQKENI. As DNA, the CDR3 is TGTGCCAGCTCACCACAATCTGTGACAGGTGGAGGCGAGCAGTACTTC. Its translation: CASSPQSVTGGGEQYF.

In this sample, this clone turned up a few times. This chain connects TRBV14 to TRBJ2-5; D not certain. The V and J ends lost 1 base and 5 bases respectively, with 8 bases between them. CDR1 and CDR2 from the germline V gene are SGHDN and FVKESK. The CDR3 totals 13 residues. The CDR3 DNA sequence: TGTGCCAGCAGCCAAGGGGCCTGGGAGACCCAGTACTTC. Its protein is CASSQGAWETQYF.

This clone was seen more than once but under ten times. The rearrangement uses TRBV4-1 and TRBJ2-1; D is perhaps TRBD2 (6 bases). Germline CDR1 reads MGHRA; CDR2 reads YSYEKL. V lost 6 bases and J lost 0, with 15 bases in between. CDR3 length equals 16 residues. The CDR3 is CASRPSAGNSYNEQFF. For the CDR3, the DNA is TGCGCCAGCAGACCTTCGGCGGGGAACTCCTACAATGAGCAGTTCTTC.

V and J are TRBV19 and TRBJ2-1, with 14 bases that match TRBD2. The CDR3 contains 17 residues. The germline CDR1 and CDR2 sequences are LNHDA and SQIVND (reference sequence). J lost 7 bases, V lost 3 bases, and 8 bases had no gene match. DNA for the CDR3: TGTGCCAGTAGTATCTCAGGGGGACTAGCGGGAGAGAATGAGCAGTTCTTC. It is translated as CASSISGGLAGENEQFF. Full variable domain (outside the CDR3, taken from reference TRBV19 and TRBJ2-1): DGGITQSPKYLFRKEGQNVTLSCEQNLNHDAMYWYRQDPGQGLRLIYYSQIVNDFQKGDIAEGYSVSREKKESFPLTVTSAQKNPTAFYLCASSISGGLAGENEQFFGPGTRLTVL.

This chain connects TRBV7-9 to TRBJ2-1; D unclear. This CDR3 comprises 16 residues. V was shortened by 5 bases and J by 0 bases, with 14 bases between the two germline ends. CDR1 and CDR2 from the germline V gene are SEHNR and FQNEAQ (reference sequence). The CDR3 region has the DNA TGTGCCAGCAGCCCCCGACGCGGCGGCTCCTACAATGAGCAGTTCTTC. It encodes CASSPRRGGSYNEQFF.

This clone was counted between two and nine times. The V call is TRBV7-6, the J call TRBJ2-6; D unclear. Germline V lookup: CDR1 SGHVS, CDR2 FNYEAQ. The CDR3 sequence is 15 residues long. Trimming took off 1 base at V and 0 bases at J, with 4 bases between the two ends. CDR3 sequence: CASSLGSSGANVLTF. The DNA for the CDR3 is TGTGCCAGCAGCTTAGGCAGCTCTGGGGCCAACGTCCTGACTTTC.

There are a few counts of this clone. The chain has TRBV9 and TRBJ1-1, with D uncertain. This CDR3 has 14 residues. V lost 0 bases and J lost 0, with 6 bases in between. The germline V gene encodes CDR1 SGDLS and CDR2 YYNGEE. The CDR3 sequence: CASSVGLLNTEAFF. CDR3 DNA: TGTGCCAGCAGCGTAGGGCTTTTGAACACTGAAGCTTTCTTT.

This clone showed up just once. This CDR3 reads CATSRPLFGGQAFF. In DNA form, the CDR3 reads TGTGCCACCAGCAGACCTCTCTTCGGGGGGCAAGCTTTCTTT. The chain has TRBV15 and TRBJ1-1; D is perhaps TRBD1 (6 bases). Trimming removed 2 bases at V and 9 bases at J, with 16 bases between. Germline CDR1 LNHNV, CDR2 YYDKDF (reference sequence). There are 14 residues in the CDR3.

This clone was detected only a few times. This chain uses TRBV4-2 with TRBJ1-5; D is perhaps TRBD1 (5 bases). Per germline, CDR1 LGHNA and CDR2 YNFKEQ. The ends were cut back, 0 bases at V and 4 bases at J, with 10 bases in the middle. CDR3 length: 15 residues. The CDR3 region is CASSQEIRGNQPQHF. Written as DNA, the CDR3 is TGTGCCAGCAGCCAAGAAATAAGGGGTAATCAGCCCCAGCATTTT.

This clone was found a few times. The genes are TRBV29-1 and TRBJ1-1; D not resolved. Trimming shortened V by 6 bases and J by 4 bases, and 18 bases separated the two germline ends. Germline assignment: CDR1 SQVTM and CDR2 ANQGSEA. CDR3 size: 14 residues. In nucleotides, the CDR3 is TGCAGCGTCGTGACGGATAGGAGGGTCACTGAAGCTTTCTTT. Protein: CSVVTDRRVTEAFF.

This chain connects TRBV9 to TRBJ2-7; TRBD1 agrees at 10 bases. V dropped 3 bases and J dropped 3; count of bases not matched to a gene: 6. The V gene's germline CDR1 is SGDLS and CDR2 YYNGEE. The CDR3 extends over 15 amino acids. The CDR3 sequence is CASSEAGQGYYEQYF. The CDR3 coding sequence is TGTGCCAGCAGCGAAGCGGGACAGGGGTACTACGAGCAGTACTTC.

This clone has more than one count but fewer than ten. This rearrangement joins TRBV4-1 to TRBJ2-7; 7 nucleotides align to TRBD2. CDR1 and CDR2 (germline): MGHRA, YSYEKL. Trimming removed 4 bases from V and 3 bases from J; junction bases left unmatched: 9. The CDR3 runs to 15 residues. The CDR3 region is CASSRPGTTNYEQYF. The CDR3 coding sequence is TGCGCCAGCAGCCGACCCGGGACTACCAACTACGAGCAGTACTTC.

This clone has more than one count but fewer than ten. The chain carries TRBV5-5 and TRBJ2-7; 9 nucleotides align to TRBD1. Germline assignment: CDR1 SGHKS and CDR2 YYEKEE (reference sequence). The CDR3 is 14 amino acids. V gave up 4 bases and J gave up 6 bases; unmatched junction bases: 8. CDR3 DNA: TGTGCCAGCAGCAGGGACAGGGTGGCCGCCGAGCAGTACTTC. It encodes CASSRDRVAAEQYF.

This clone was counted a few times. J is TRBJ2-6 and V is TRBV2; D is uncertain. Trimming stripped 2 bases from V and 0 bases from J, with 11 bases between. CDR1 and CDR2 from the germline V gene are SNHLY and FYNNEI. CDR3 length equals 17 residues. CDR3 region: CASSESLDSSGANVLTF. For the CDR3, the DNA is TGTGCCAGCAGTGAATCACTCGATTCCTCTGGGGCCAACGTCCTGACTTTC.

The chain joins TRBV5-1 to TRBJ2-3; TRBD1 matches at 8 bases. The length of the CDR3 is 14 residues. Germline-derived CDR1 and CDR2 are SGHRS and YFSETQ. J was trimmed by 6 bases and V by 7 bases; bases with no gene match: 10. CDR3 sequence: CASETGAFSDTQYF. The CDR3 nucleotides read TGCGCCAGCGAGACAGGGGCATTCTCTGATACGCAGTATTTT.

The chain combines TRBV23-1 with TRBJ1-2; tentatively, D is TRBD1 (6 bases). TRBV23-1 is an open reading frame, and its role is uncertain. This CDR3 comprises 16 residues. Trimming took 9 bases from V and 4 from J, leaving 24 bases between them. CDR3 in DNA: TGCGCCAGTTCGGACAGATCCACTCCAGAGGGCTATGGCTACACCTTC. Amino acids: CASSDRSTPEGYGYTF.

The chain links TRBV5-1 to TRBJ2-1; D not certain. CDR1 and CDR2 (germline): SGHRS, YFSETQ. V lost 0 bases and J lost 8, with 9 bases in between. This CDR3 spans 13 amino acids. This CDR3 is CASSLARLDEQFF. In DNA form, the CDR3 reads TGCGCCAGCAGCTTGGCCCGGTTGGATGAGCAGTTCTTC.

This sequence joins TRBV28 and TRBJ2-1; 16 bases are shared with TRBD2. The CDR3 spans 19 residues. Germline V CDR1 and CDR2: MDHEN, SYDVKM. The J segment lost 1 base and the V segment lost 5 bases, leaving 8 bases of the junction unmatched. CDR3 protein: CASSPPGLAGGSSYNEQFF. DNA of the CDR3: TGTGCCAGCAGTCCCCCGGGACTAGCGGGAGGGAGTTCCTACAATGAGCAGTTCTTC.

This clone was seen a few times. The V gene is TRBV4-2, the J gene TRBJ1-5; TRBD1 might be the D (5 bases). The germline V gene encodes CDR1 LGHNA and CDR2 YNFKEQ. Trimming removed 6 bases from V and 6 bases from J, with 24 bases in between. The length of the CDR3 is 17 residues. The CDR3 loop is CASRPNGLREEAQPQHF. The CDR3 nucleotides are TGTGCCAGCAGACCTAACGGGCTCAGGGAGGAGGCTCAGCCCCAGCATTTT.

The V and J genes are TRBV6-4 and TRBJ1-1; 7 nucleotides align to TRBD1. There are 13 residues in the CDR3. In germline, CDR1 is MRHNA, CDR2 SNTAGT. The J segment lost 5 bases and the V segment lost 6 bases, leaving 6 bases of the junction unmatched. The CDR3 here is CASRGQEETEAFF. The CDR3 nucleotides are TGTGCCAGCAGAGGACAGGAGGAGACTGAAGCTTTCTTT.

The chain carries TRBV5-4 and TRBJ2-7, with D unclear. V was trimmed by 2 bases and J by 3 bases, leaving 6 bases between them. The CDR3 is 12 amino acids. Germline values: CDR1 SGHNT, CDR2 YYREEE (reference sequence). The CDR3 protein is CASSLYGYEQYF. The CDR3 bases are TGTGCCAGCAGCTTATACGGCTACGAGCAGTACTTC.

The chain uses TRBV6-5 and TRBJ2-5; weak D call: TRBD2 (6 bases). CDR1 and CDR2 (germline): MNHEY, SVGAGI. This CDR3 spans 14 amino acids. Trimming stripped 5 bases from V and 5 bases from J, with 15 bases between. The CDR3 DNA sequence: TGTGCCAGCAGTCCCCCGGGAGTACGGGAGACCCAGTACTTC. Residues: CASSPPGVRETQYF.

V usage is TRBV25-1 and J usage is TRBJ2-1; 7 bases fit TRBD1. The CDR3 runs to 16 residues. Germline values: CDR1 MGHDK, CDR2 SYGVNS. V was pared by 2 bases and J by 5 bases, with 9 bases of the junction left unmatched. The CDR3 here is CASSEIGGEVNNEQFF. The CDR3 region has the DNA TGTGCCAGCAGTGAAATAGGGGGCGAGGTTAACAATGAGCAGTTCTTC.